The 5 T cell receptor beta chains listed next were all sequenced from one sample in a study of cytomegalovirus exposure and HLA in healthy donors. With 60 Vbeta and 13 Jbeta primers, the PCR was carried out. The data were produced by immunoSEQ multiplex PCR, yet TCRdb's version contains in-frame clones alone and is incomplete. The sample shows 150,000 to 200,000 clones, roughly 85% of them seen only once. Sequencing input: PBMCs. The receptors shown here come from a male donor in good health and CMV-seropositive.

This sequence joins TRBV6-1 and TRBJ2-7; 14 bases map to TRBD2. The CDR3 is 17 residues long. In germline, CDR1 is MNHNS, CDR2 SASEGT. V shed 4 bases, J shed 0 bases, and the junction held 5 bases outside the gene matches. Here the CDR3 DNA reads TGTGCCAGCAGTGGGGGACTAGCGGGAGTTTTCTCCTACGAGCAGTACTTC. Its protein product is CASSGGLAGVFSYEQYF.

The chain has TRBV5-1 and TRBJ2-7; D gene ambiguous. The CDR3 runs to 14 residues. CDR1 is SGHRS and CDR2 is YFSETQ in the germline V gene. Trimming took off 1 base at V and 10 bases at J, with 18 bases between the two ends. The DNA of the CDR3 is TGCGCCAGCAGCTTGACTCCCGCCAATAATAGCCAGTACTTC. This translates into CASSLTPANNSQYF. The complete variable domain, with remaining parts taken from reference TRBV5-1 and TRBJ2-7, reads KAGVTQTPRYLIKTRGQQVTLSCSPISGHRSVSWYQQTPGQGLQFLFEYFSETQRNKGNFPGRFSGRQFSNSRSEMNVSTLELGDSALYLCASSLTPANNSQYFGPGTRLTVT.

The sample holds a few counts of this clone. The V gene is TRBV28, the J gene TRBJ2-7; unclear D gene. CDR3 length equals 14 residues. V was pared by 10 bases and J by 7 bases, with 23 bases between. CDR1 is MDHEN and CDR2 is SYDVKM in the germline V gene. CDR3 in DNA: TGTGCCACCACCTTTAGCAGAAGTTTTATAGAGCAGTACTTC. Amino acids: CATTFSRSFIEQYF.

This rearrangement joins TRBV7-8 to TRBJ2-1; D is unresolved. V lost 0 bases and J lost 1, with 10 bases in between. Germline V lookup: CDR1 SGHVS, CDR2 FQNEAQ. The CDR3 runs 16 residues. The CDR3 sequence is CASSLAYFRSYNEQFF. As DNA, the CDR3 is TGTGCCAGCAGCTTAGCCTACTTCCGTTCCTACAATGAGCAGTTCTTC.

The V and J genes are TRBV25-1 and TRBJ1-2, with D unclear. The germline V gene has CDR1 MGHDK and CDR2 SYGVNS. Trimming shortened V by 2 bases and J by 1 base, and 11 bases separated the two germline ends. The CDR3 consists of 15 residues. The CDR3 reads CASSEAGGSNYGYTF. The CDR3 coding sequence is TGTGCCAGCAGTGAAGCCGGAGGCAGTAACTATGGCTACACCTTC.